A single sample gave rise to the 11 T cell receptor beta chains below, sequenced in a study of beta chain features in type 1 diabetes. Study-level findings and limits: For Type 1 diabetes patients, all four CD4+ subsets carried TCRB CDR3s that were moderately but significantly shorter.

Their target antigens are unknown. The authors reverse transcribed all of the isolated RNA, so sequencing captured expressed TCRB transcripts. Assay: immunoSEQ multiplex PCR; the TCRdb copy retains only in-frame clones and omits some. In the table there are 550,000 to 850,000 clones, about an eighth of which are singletons. Sequences were obtained from naive CD4+ T cells from blood. The receptors originated from a man aged 18-30 years with type 1 diabetes.

Comments on this clone: The junction does not match germline at one end; this may be a read error. This chain connects TRBV13 to TRBJ1-2; TRBD1 aligns across 7 bases. The CDR3 is made up of 14 amino acids. Per the germline V gene, CDR1 is PRHDT and CDR2 is FYEKMQ (reference sequence). The CDR3 sequence: CASRLDREMEGYTF. DNA for the CDR3: TGTGCCAGCAGGTTAGACAGGGAGATGGAGGGCTACACCTTC. Full variable domain (remainder filled in from reference TRBV13 and TRBJ1-2): AAGVIQSPRHLIKEKRETATLKCYPIPRHDTVYWYQQGPGQDPQFLISFYEKMQSDKGSIPDRFSAQQFSDYHSELNMSSLELGDSALYFCASRLDREMEGYTFGSGTRLTVV.

The V gene is TRBV30, the J gene TRBJ2-1; D is possibly TRBD1 (5 bases). The CDR3 runs 17 residues. Germline CDR1 GTSNPN, CDR2 SVGIG (reference sequence). V lost 0 bases to trimming and J lost 1 base, with 16 bases between them. The CDR3 DNA reads as TGTGCCTGGAGTGTTGGGCAGGGCAGTTGGTCCTACAATGAGCAGTTCTTC. It specifies CAWSVGQGSWSYNEQFF.

V gene TRBV6-5 combines with J gene TRBJ1-1; a weak D match, TRBD1 (5 bases). CDR1 MNHEY and CDR2 SVGAGI come from the germline V gene. The CDR3 spans 16 residues. Trimming removed 2 bases from V and 7 bases from J, with 20 bases in between. In DNA, the CDR3 is TGTGCCAGCAGTTACGGGTCGGGGACGACGGCACTTGAAGCTTTCTTT. As protein: CASSYGSGTTALEAFF.

This clone came up a few times. The rearrangement uses TRBV6-5 and TRBJ1-2; D not resolved. V was clipped by 6 bases and J by 8 bases, with 13 bases between them. The germline V gene has CDR1 MNHEY and CDR2 SVGAGI. This CDR3 has 12 residues. CDR3 amino acids: CASSHRGEGYTF. The CDR3 coding sequence is TGTGCCAGCAGCCACCGCGGGGAAGGCTACACCTTC.

V is TRBV19 and J is TRBJ2-1; the match to TRBD2 covers 11 bases. CDR1 and CDR2 from the germline V gene are LNHDA and SQIVND (reference sequence). The V segment lost 3 bases and the J segment 10 bases; nucleotides outside the gene matches: 11. This CDR3 is built from 16 residues. The CDR3 loop reads CASSILASGGLKEQFF. CDR3 nucleotide sequence: TGTGCCAGTAGTATCCTGGCTAGCGGGGGGTTGAAGGAGCAGTTCTTC.

This clone was detected a few times. The V and J genes are TRBV4-2 and TRBJ1-1, with a tentative D call TRBD1 (5 bases). This CDR3 has 15 amino acids. V was clipped by 0 bases and J by 12 bases, with 20 bases between them. Germline V gene lookup returns CDR1 LGHNA and CDR2 YNFKEQ. The CDR3 reads CASSQDVGAQTMSFF. CDR3 nucleotide sequence: TGTGCCAGCAGCCAAGATGTAGGGGCGCAGACGATGTCTTTCTTT.

This chain connects TRBV6-5 to TRBJ1-5, with D possibly TRBD1 on 6 matching bases. Looked up from germline, CDR1 is MNHEY and CDR2 is SVGAGI. The V gene lost 5 bases and the J gene lost 7 bases, with 12 bases spanning the gap. The CDR3 spans 13 residues. DNA for the CDR3: TGTGCCAGCAGTCAGCTGGGGGGCCAGCCCCAGCATTTT. Protein sequence: CASSQLGGQPQHF.

This clone has just a few counts. The chain uses TRBV18 and TRBJ2-1; TRBD1 agrees at 10 bases. Germline values: CDR1 KGHSH, CDR2 LQKENI. The CDR3 runs 16 residues. J gave up 8 bases and V 4 bases, and 11 bases lay outside the gene matches. As DNA, the CDR3 is TGTGCCAGCTCACTCCCACCTCGGACAGGGGGGGATGAGCAGTTCTTC. This sequence encodes CASSLPPRTGGDEQFF. Full variable domain (remainder filled in from reference TRBV18 and TRBJ2-1): NAGVMQNPRHLVRRRGQEARLRCSPMKGHSHVYWYRQLPEEGLKFMVYLQKENIIDESGMPKERFSAEFPKEGPSILRIQQVVRGDSAAYFCASSLPPRTGGDEQFFGPGTRLTVL.

This clone was picked up one time. The rearrangement uses TRBV4-2 and TRBJ1-5, with a tentative D call TRBD1 (5 bases). The germline gives CDR1 LGHNA, CDR2 YNFKEQ. The CDR3 totals 16 residues. V lost 1 base to trimming and J lost 2 bases, with 12 bases between them. In DNA form, the CDR3 reads TGTGCCAGCAGCCAAGGTGAGGGAGGGGGCAATCAGCCCCAGCATTTT. As protein: CASSQGEGGGNQPQHF.

This clone showed up just a few times. The V and J genes are TRBV12-5 and TRBJ2-1; D is unclear. V lost 0 bases and J lost 8, with 5 bases in between. This CDR3 contains 12 residues. Per the germline V gene, CDR1 is LGHNT and CDR2 is FRNRAP. CDR3 sequence reads: CASGLVSDEQFF. As DNA, the CDR3 is TGTGCTAGTGGTTTGGTATCGGATGAGCAGTTCTTC.

This chain connects TRBV9 to TRBJ1-1; the D is unclear. This CDR3 spans 13 amino acids. V was clipped by 0 bases and J by 8 bases, with 11 bases between them. The germline CDR1 and CDR2 sequences are SGDLS and YYNGEE. CDR3 nucleotide sequence: TGTGCCAGCAGCGTAGGGGAGAAGCTGGAAGCTTTCTTT. Protein: CASSVGEKLEAFF.